The rows below give T cell receptor beta chains drawn from one sample of a study of T cells in localized non-small cell lung cancer. Generated by immunoSEQ multiplex PCR, the TCRdb table keeps only in-frame clones and is missing some. The sample has under 2,500 clones, roughly 27% seen once; the top ten hold around 8%. Source: lung tumor tissue, taken before any cancer treatment. Receptors originate from a woman aged 40-69 years with stage III squamous cell lung carcinoma. The CDR3 runs from the conserved cysteine through the conserved F or W. Fields, in order: D gene, J gene, clone size, V gene, CDR3 protein, CDR3 DNA. A D gene is named only where the DNA matches it firmly. For some rows the clone size is stated as once, few or many, or as a class when expanded; others skip it.

>TRBD2|TRBJ2-3|.|TRBV6-8
CASSYSARGGTDTQYF
TGTGCCAGCAGTTACTCCGCACGGGGGGGCACAGATACGCAGTATTTT
>.|TRBJ1-1|.|TRBV11-3
CASSRRDLFYTEAFF
TGTGCCAGCAGCCGCAGGGACCTATTTTACACTGAAGCTTTCTTT
>TRBD1|TRBJ1-2|.|TRBV30
CAWTPDRDYGYTF
TGTGCCTGGACCCCGGACAGGGACTATGGCTACACCTTC
>.|TRBJ2-5|.|TRBV6-8
CASSFVASEQETQYF
TGTGCCAGCAGTTTTGTGGCGTCGGAACAAGAGACCCAGTACTTC
>.|TRBJ2-7|few|TRBV6-7
CASGVPGRSSYEQYF
TGTGCCAGCGGTGTCCCGGGGAGGAGCTCCTACGAGCAGTACTTC
>TRBD1|TRBJ1-2|.|TRBV19
CASSTAGGANYGYTF
TGTGCCAGTAGTACGGCAGGGGGCGCTAACTATGGCTACACCTTC
>TRBD2|TRBJ2-7|medium-sized|TRBV11-3
CASSLEAGGSEQYF
TGTGCCAGCAGCTTAGAGGCGGGGGGAAGCGAGCAGTACTTC
>.|TRBJ1-5|few|TRBV11-3
CASSASGGAEPQHF
TGTGCCAGCAGCGCTTCCGGGGGCGCGGAGCCCCAGCATTTT
>.|TRBJ2-2|.|TRBV6-8
CASIPWVSSVDTGELFF
TGTGCCAGCATCCCCTGGGTGTCCTCGGTAGACACCGGGGAGCTGTTTTTT
>TRBD2|TRBJ2-5|.|TRBV6-8
CASSGGSGGARGETQYF
TGTGCCAGCAGTGGCGGTAGCGGGGGGGCACGAGGAGAGACCCAGTACTTC
>.|TRBJ1-5|.|TRBV19
CASSIQDSYQPQHF
TGTGCCAGTAGTATTCAGGACAGTTATCAGCCCCAGCATTTT
>.|TRBJ2-2|few|TRBV12-5
CASGLGVVGELFF
TGTGCTAGTGGTTTGGGGGTTGTCGGGGAGCTGTTTTTT
>.|TRBJ1-2|medium-sized|TRBV6-8
CASSPLTGLYGYTF
TGTGCCAGCAGTCCTCTGACGGGCCTTTATGGCTACACCTTC
>TRBD2|TRBJ2-3|few|TRBV6-8
CASSLTGLGATDTQYF
TGTGCCAGCAGTCTAACGGGACTAGGGGCGACAGATACGCAGTATTTT
>.|TRBJ2-1|.|TRBV11-3
CASREKGSSYNEQFF
TGTGCCAGCAGAGAAAAGGGAAGCTCCTACAATGAGCAGTTCTTC
>.|TRBJ1-2|large|TRBV19
CASRAAYYGYTF
TGTGCCAGTAGAGCAGCCTACTATGGCTACACCTTC
>.|TRBJ2-4|.|TRBV19
CASSIGPVGMAKNIQYF
TGTGCCAGTAGTATCGGCCCCGTAGGAATGGCCAAAAACATTCAGTACTTC